This entry concerns a single TCR beta chain. This sample was included in a study of blood T cell repertoires in COVID-19. Study background: Samples taken during acute and convalescent COVID-19 were collected in the United States, Italy and Spain. PBMCs, B-cell-depleted T cells, or T cells provided the cDNA or gDNA that made up the material.

In the original analysis: Cell counts per sample came from amplifying reference gene primers. Only in-frame clones appear in the TCRdb table, and some are missing; sequencing was by immunoSEQ multiplex PCR. V, J and clone size were drawn from that table, and D and trimming were deduced from the DNA. The data hold roughly 160,000 clones, with about nine tenths observed a single time. The CDR3 is 13 amino acids. The germline V and J ends were trimmed by 5 bases and 6 bases, with 11 bases remaining between them. This chain connects TRBV12-3 or TRBV12-4 to TRBJ1-5, with TRBD1 as a possible D gene (6 bases). This TCR was recovered from a man in his fifties or sixties with acute or convalescent COVID-19. Material: peripheral blood. The CDR3 DNA follows: TGTGCCAGCAGTCCTCTGACAGGTCAGCCCCAGCATTTT. Translating it yields CASSPLTGQPQHF.